This T cell receptor (beta chain) was recorded in a study of OX40 agonist ivuxolimab in advanced cancers. Overall study results and limits: Both blood CD4+ and CD8+ T cells showed clonal growth by week 6 at 0.1 to 3.0 mg/kg.

Measured with immunoSEQ multiplex PCR; TCRdb has only the in-frame clones, and not every one. The sample holds approximately 6,000 clones, around 77% seen once. People who had autoimmune disease history or systemic immunosuppression were excluded. Note on this clone: Its antigen is still unknown.

The CDR3 contains 15 residues. The germline gives CDR1 SNHLY, CDR2 FYNNEI. V was trimmed by 3 bases and J by 4 bases, leaving 12 bases between them. This TCR was sampled from an adult with an advanced solid tumor such as melanoma, head and neck, liver or kidney cancer. The specimen comprised CD4+ or CD8+ T cells sorted from blood, sampled in a trial of the OX40 agonist ivuxolimab. The genes are TRBV2 and TRBJ2-2; tentatively, D is TRBD2 (5 bases). Here the CDR3 DNA reads TGTGCCAGCAGTGACCGAGGGTTTGGCACCGGGGAGCTGTTTTTT. This codes for CASSDRGFGTGELFF.